This TCR beta chain is drawn from a study of shared clonotypes between healthy human individuals. This CDR3 has 15 amino acids. From germline, CDR1 is MDHEN and CDR2 SYDVKM. V lost 9 bases, J lost 0 bases, and 2 bases stayed unmatched. Method: immunoSEQ multiplex PCR; TCRdb's copy keeps in-frame clones and lacks some. This sample has 2 million to 3 million clones, with approximately 94% found just once. Material for sequencing was naive CD4+ T cells from PBMCs. The subset was: CD45RA+ positively selected. This clonotype was obtained from a young man in good health. Some clones in this sample may be carry-over from other donors' samples. This sequence joins TRBV28 and TRBJ2-2; TRBD2 matches at 12 bases. The CDR3 bases are TGTGCCAGTCTAGCGGGAGGGGCGAACACCGGGGAGCTGTTTTTT. This codes for CASLAGGANTGELFF. Variable domain in full (rest from reference TRBV28 and TRBJ2-2): DVKVTQSSRYLVKRTGEKVFLECVQDMDHENMFWYRQDPGLGLRLIYFSYDVKMKEKGDIPEGYSVSREKKERFSLILESASTNQTSMYLCASLAGGANTGELFFGEGSRLTVL.